Presented here are 26 T cell receptor beta chains from one specimen sequenced in a study of shared clonotypes between healthy human individuals. The assay was immunoSEQ multiplex PCR, and TCRdb's table has in-frame clones only and misses some. This table holds about 980,000 clones, approximately 80% found once. The specimen sequenced was memory CD4+ T cells sorted from blood. Subset noted: CD45RA-negative fraction. Receptor source: a man aged 18 to 35 in good health.

V and J are TRBV2 and TRBJ2-2; D call uncertain. Germline loops: CDR1 SNHLY, CDR2 FYNNEI. V dropped 11 bases and J dropped 3 bases, with 10 bases sitting between them. The CDR3 loop spans 12 amino acids. CDR3 in DNA: TGTGCCGGTTCTGCGTACACCGGGGAGCTGTTTTTT. This gives the protein CAGSAYTGELFF.

The J gene is TRBJ2-5, the V gene TRBV4-3; a weak D match, TRBD2 (7 bases). CDR1 and CDR2 from the germline V gene are LGHNA and YSLEER. Between the trimmed V and J ends, which lost 0 bases and 6 bases, there was a span of 11 bases. The CDR3 runs to 14 residues. The CDR3 sequence is CASSQDRGAQTQYF. CDR3 nucleotides: TGCGCCAGCAGCCAAGATCGGGGGGCGCAGACCCAGTACTTC.

This clone was observed a few times. The chain is built from TRBV2 and TRBJ2-2, with 8 bases aligning to TRBD1. CDR1 SNHLY and CDR2 FYNNEI come from the germline V gene. The ends lost 6 bases at V and 5 bases at J; junction bases unmatched: 8. The CDR3 has 15 amino acids. Here the CDR3 DNA reads TGTGCCAGCAGGGGACAGGCGGCCGGGACCGGGGAGCTGTTTTTT. Amino acid sequence: CASRGQAAGTGELFF.

V and J are TRBV5-4 and TRBJ2-2; D is possibly TRBD1 or TRBD2 (5 bases each). Trimming removed 2 bases from V and 7 bases from J, with 12 bases in between. Germline V gene sequence: CDR1 SGHNT, CDR2 YYREEE (reference sequence). The CDR3 covers 14 residues. DNA for the CDR3: TGTGCCAGCAGCTTAGAGGGGCCGGGCGGGGAGCTGTTTTTT. Its protein is CASSLEGPGGELFF.

The chain couples TRBV7-2 to TRBJ2-5, with D hard to call. Germline values: CDR1 SGHTA, CDR2 FQGNSA. CDR3 length equals 12 residues. With 5 bases removed from V and 7 bases from J, the gap between germline ends came to 11 bases. The CDR3 spells CASSPGVGTQYF. For the CDR3, the DNA is TGTGCCAGCAGCCCCGGTGTTGGGACCCAGTACTTC.

This chain links TRBV2 with TRBJ2-7, with 7 positions matching TRBD2. Germline V lookup: CDR1 SNHLY, CDR2 FYNNEI. The CDR3 spans 11 residues. Trimming removed 8 bases from V and 2 bases from J; junction bases left unmatched: 0. The CDR3 reads CASGTTYEQYF. CDR3 DNA sequence: TGTGCCAGCGGGACTACCTACGAGCAGTACTTC.

The rearrangement joins TRBV5-1 to TRBJ2-3, with a tentative D call TRBD2 (5 bases). The CDR3 spans 13 residues. Germline CDR1 and CDR2: SGHRS and YFSETQ. The V gene lost 4 bases and the J gene lost 5 bases, with 11 bases spanning the gap. Here the CDR3 DNA reads TGCGCCAGCAGCACCCGACGGGGAGATACGCAGTATTTT. It translates to CASSTRRGDTQYF.

The V and J genes are TRBV6-5 and TRBJ1-5; D ambiguous. The CDR3 is 15 residues long. Trimming left V 3 bases short and J 0 bases short, with 9 bases between. CDR1 and CDR2 from the germline V gene are MNHEY and SVGAGI. This CDR3 reads CASSYTAYSNQPQHF. DNA for the CDR3: TGTGCCAGCAGTTATACAGCCTATAGCAATCAGCCCCAGCATTTT.

This clone was recorded a few times. V usage is TRBV12-5 and J usage is TRBJ2-5, with D hard to call. Germline V lookup: CDR1 LGHNT, CDR2 FRNRAP. The CDR3 extends over 15 amino acids. V lost 0 bases to trimming and J lost 5 bases, with 13 bases between them. CDR3 in DNA: TGTGCTAGTGGTTTGGTGGGTTGGCAAGAGGAGACCCAGTACTTC. Protein sequence: CASGLVGWQEETQYF. Supplemented by reference TRBV12-5 and TRBJ2-5, the full variable domain reads DARVTQTPRHKVTEMGQEVTMRCQPILGHNTVFWYRQTMMQGLELLAYFRNRAPLDDSGMPKDRFSAEMPDATLATLKIQPSEPRDSAVYFCASGLVGWQEETQYFGPGTRLLVL.

The V gene is TRBV7-8, the J gene TRBJ2-3, with 11 bases fitting TRBD2. Germline V gene sequence: CDR1 SGHVS, CDR2 FQNEAQ. The CDR3 loop spans 18 amino acids. V lost 1 base to trimming and J lost 6 bases; unmatched junction nucleotides: 12. The CDR3 region has the DNA TGTGCCAGCAGCTTAGGTAGCGGGGGGGCCTATTCGTTCGATACGCAGTATTTT. Its protein product is CASSLGSGGAYSFDTQYF.

The rearrangement joins TRBV28 to TRBJ2-6; D is tentatively TRBD1 or TRBD2 (5 bases each). The CDR3 consists of 19 residues. Germline V gene sequence: CDR1 MDHEN, CDR2 SYDVKM. V was pared by 2 bases and J by 4 bases, with 21 bases between. The CDR3 region is CASSLTGTGPGEGANVLTF. For the CDR3, the DNA is TGTGCCAGCAGTTTAACTGGGACCGGGCCCGGGGAGGGGGCCAACGTCCTGACTTTC.

This chain links TRBV7-2 with TRBJ1-1; D ambiguous. Deletions cut 1 base from V and 0 bases from J, with 12 bases between. The CDR3 has 16 amino acids. Looked up from germline, CDR1 is SGHTA and CDR2 is FQGNSA. In DNA, the CDR3 is TGTGCCAGCAGCTTAGACCCCGCCTTATTGAACACTGAAGCTTTCTTT. Translating it yields CASSLDPALLNTEAFF.

The rearrangement joins TRBV19 to TRBJ2-7; D not certain. CDR3 length: 14 residues. Per the germline V gene, CDR1 is LNHDA and CDR2 is SQIVND (reference sequence). V lost 1 base and J 1 base, leaving 8 bases between the germline ends. This CDR3 is CASSIGIFSYEQYF. CDR3 in DNA: TGTGCCAGTAGTATAGGGATTTTTTCCTACGAGCAGTACTTC.

The chain employs TRBV27 and TRBJ1-2; 8 bases match TRBD1. After removal of 6 bases from V and 8 bases from J, the junction contained 11 bases not matched to a gene. This CDR3 region has 14 residues. CDR1 and CDR2 (germline): MNHEY, SMNVEV (reference sequence). CDR3 DNA sequence: TGTGCCAGCAGGGCCGGGACAGGTTCTTTCGGCTACACCTTC. It is translated as CASRAGTGSFGYTF.

This clone appeared many times. V and J are TRBV5-6 and TRBJ1-1; 8 nucleotides align to TRBD1. CDR3 length equals 17 residues. V was clipped by 0 bases and J by 0 bases; unmatched bases: 7. Germline values: CDR1 SGHDT, CDR2 YYEEEE. The DNA for the CDR3 is TGTGCCAGCAGCTTGGGGACAGGGAAATCCATGAACACTGAAGCTTTCTTT. Translating gives CASSLGTGKSMNTEAFF. Full variable domain (remainder filled in from reference TRBV5-6 and TRBJ1-1): DAGVTQSPTHLIKTRGQQVTLRCSPKSGHDTVSWYQQALGQGPQFIFQYYEEEERQRGNFPDRFSGHQFPNYSSELNVNALLLGDSALYLCASSLGTGKSMNTEAFFGQGTRLTVV.

This clone came up a few times. V usage is TRBV30 and J usage is TRBJ1-4, with a possible D match to TRBD1 (6 bases). The CDR3 spans 16 residues. Trimming took off 8 bases at V and 2 bases at J, with 21 bases between the two ends. Germline lookup yields CDR1 GTSNPN and CDR2 SVGIG (reference sequence). CDR3 sequence reads: CAAPLRGAVTNEKLFF. The CDR3 DNA follows: TGTGCCGCCCCCCTAAGGGGGGCAGTCACTAATGAAAAACTGTTTTTT.

The chain has TRBV11-2 and TRBJ1-2, with TRBD1 as a possible D gene (5 bases). V shed 0 bases and J shed 7 bases, with 12 bases lying between them. This CDR3 is built from 14 residues. Per the germline V gene, CDR1 is SGHAT and CDR2 is FQNNGV. The CDR3 nucleotides read TGTGCCAGCAGCTTAGATCTAAGTGGGGCTGGCTACACCTTC. This sequence encodes CASSLDLSGAGYTF.

V and J are TRBV6-1 and TRBJ2-7; no reliable D call. The CDR3 has 14 residues. The V end was cut by 4 bases, the J end by 2 bases, with 12 bases between. Germline CDR1 MNHNS, CDR2 SASEGT. Here the CDR3 DNA reads TGTGCCAGCAGTGGTTGGGCCGCACCCTACGAGCAGTACTTC. It yields the protein CASSGWAAPYEQYF.

This chain uses TRBV30 with TRBJ2-1; 8 nucleotides match TRBD2. J gave up 9 bases and V 3 bases, and 10 bases lay outside the gene matches. CDR3 length: 14 amino acids. Germline V gives CDR1 GTSNPN, CDR2 SVGIG (reference sequence). CDR3 amino acids: CAWSGGAKVGEQFF. CDR3 sequence (DNA): TGTGCCTGGAGCGGGGGGGCAAAAGTTGGTGAGCAGTTCTTC.

The CDR3 region is CASSQRPGPDTGELFF. The CDR3 DNA follows: TGTGCCAGTAGTCAAAGGCCGGGCCCCGACACCGGGGAGCTGTTTTTT. The chain links TRBV19 to TRBJ2-2; D is ambiguous. There are 16 residues in the CDR3. Germline V gene data show CDR1 as LNHDA and CDR2 as SQIVND (reference sequence). Trimming left V 5 bases short and J 3 bases short, with 16 bases between.

This chain joins TRBV27 and TRBJ1-2; 8 bases are a match to TRBD1. Germline V gene data show CDR1 as MNHEY and CDR2 as SMNVEV (reference sequence). With 6 bases clipped from V and 2 bases from J, the junction kept 2 bases outside the gene matches. CDR3 length: 13 residues. The chain's CDR3 is CASRDRGNYGYTF. The CDR3 nucleotides are TGTGCCAGCAGAGACAGGGGAAACTATGGCTACACCTTC.

V and J are TRBV6-1 and TRBJ1-5, with no clear D. CDR1 MNHNS and CDR2 SASEGT come from the germline V gene. V was pared by 5 bases and J by 0 bases, with 5 bases between. The CDR3 contains 13 residues. CDR3 sequence reads: CASSSYSNQPQHF. CDR3 DNA: TGTGCCAGCAGTTCGTATAGCAATCAGCCCCAGCATTTT.

This clone has just one count. The chain carries TRBV5-1 and TRBJ2-7; 9 positions match TRBD1. Germline lookup yields CDR1 SGHRS and CDR2 YFSETQ. This CDR3 has 16 amino acids. J lost 9 bases, V lost 4 bases, and 17 bases had no gene match. CDR3 bases: TGCGCCAGCAGCCCGGCACCGGGACAGGGCGGCCTAGGGCAGTACTTC. The encoded protein is CASSPAPGQGGLGQYF. Full variable domain (remainder filled in from reference TRBV5-1 and TRBJ2-7): KAGVTQTPRYLIKTRGQQVTLSCSPISGHRSVSWYQQTPGQGLQFLFEYFSETQRNKGNFPGRFSGRQFSNSRSEMNVSTLELGDSALYLCASSPAPGQGGLGQYFGPGTRLTVT.

The rearrangement uses TRBV11-2 and TRBJ2-1; D is unclear. Germline V CDR1 and CDR2: SGHAT, FQNNGV. This CDR3 spans 18 amino acids. The ends were cut back, 5 bases at V and 0 bases at J, with 20 bases in the middle. CDR3 nucleotide sequence: TGTGCCAGCAGCCTCTTCGCTTTGGCGGAGAGCTCCTACAATGAGCAGTTCTTC. Protein: CASSLFALAESSYNEQFF.

Notes on this clone: A much larger clone sits a single nucleotide away, making a read error possible. This chain uses TRBV5-4 with TRBJ1-4; 7 bases map to TRBD1. CDR1 is SGHNT, CDR2 YYREEE, per germline (reference sequence). V lost 0 bases and J lost 10; bases outside the gene matches: 9. The CDR3 covers 15 residues. CDR3 nucleotides: TGTGCCAGCAGCTTGGATTCGACAGGGAGGGGAAAACTGTTTTTT. It is translated as CASSLDSTGRGKLFF.

The rearrangement joins TRBV5-4 to TRBJ2-1, with D possibly matching TRBD2 (6 bases). Germline assignment: CDR1 SGHNT and CDR2 YYREEE (reference sequence). The CDR3 runs to 14 residues. The V end was cut by 5 bases, the J end by 1 base, with 10 bases between. The chain's CDR3 is CASSFSGSYNEQFF. The CDR3, as DNA: TGTGCCAGCAGTTTTAGCGGATCCTACAATGAGCAGTTCTTC.